This entry lists 9 T cell receptor beta chains sequenced from one sample in a study of CD8 T cells in Susac syndrome. An input of about 0.5 to 1 ug of RNA was subjected to reverse transcription using random hexamers. Via MiXCR, TCRdb re-called the immunoSEQ multiplex PCR reads, giving one row per CDR3 protein. Of more than 150,000 distinct CDR3 sequences listed, just under 95% are singletons. Sequenced material: CD4+ T cells from PBMCs. Every receptor here comes from a human donor in good health.

The chain uses TRBV6-2 or TRBV6-3 and TRBJ1-1, with D possibly matching TRBD1 (6 bases). The CDR3 has 13 amino acids. Trimming pared 5 bases from V and 10 bases from J, leaving 17 bases between. CDR1 is MNHEY and CDR2 is SVGEGT in the germline V gene. CDR3 nucleotides: TGTGCCAGCAGTCACCACACAGGGCTGGGAGCTTTCTTT. Amino acids: CASSHHTGLGAFF.

CDR3 in DNA: TGTGCCAGCAGCTTAGCGAATGCGGCTCAAGGGGGCTACACCTTC. Amino acids: CASSLANAAQGGYTF. The chain couples TRBV7-9 to TRBJ1-2, with no clear D. Trimming removed 0 bases at V and 8 bases at J, with 16 bases between. Looked up from germline, CDR1 is SEHNR and CDR2 is FQNEAQ (reference sequence). This CDR3 comprises 15 residues.

The V gene is TRBV25-1, the J gene TRBJ1-1, with D possibly TRBD1 on 5 matching bases. Germline V gene data show CDR1 as MGHDK and CDR2 as SYGVNS. V was pared by 4 bases and J by 5 bases, with 17 bases between. The CDR3 extends over 15 amino acids. The CDR3, as DNA: TGTGCCAGCAGTGGGCAGGGCACGGGAGGGACTGAAGCTTTCTTT. This codes for CASSGQGTGGTEAFF. Filled out from reference TRBV25-1 and TRBJ1-1, the complete variable domain reads EADIYQTPRYLVIGTGKKITLECSQTMGHDKMYWYQQDPGMELHLIHYSYGVNSTEKGDLSSESTVSRIRTEHFPLTLESARPSHTSQYLCASSGQGTGGTEAFFGQGTRLTVV.

This rearrangement joins TRBV12-3 or TRBV12-4 to TRBJ2-7, with TRBD1 matching 8 bases. Trimming at V came to 6 bases and at J to 2 bases, leaving 3 bases not matched to a gene. This CDR3 spans 13 amino acids. The CDR3 spells CASSWTGTYEQYF. In nucleotides, the CDR3 is TGTGCCAGCAGCTGGACAGGGACCTACGAGCAGTACTTC.

The chain joins TRBV5-4 to TRBJ1-6; TRBD1 matches 10 bases. Germline V gene data show CDR1 as SGHNT and CDR2 as YYREEE (reference sequence). The V segment lost 3 bases and the J segment 7 bases; nucleotides outside the gene matches: 4. The CDR3 spans 15 residues. CDR3 in amino acids: CASSSKDRGNSPLHF. The CDR3 nucleotides are TGTGCCAGCAGCTCCAAGGACAGGGGGAATTCACCCCTCCACTTT.

This rearrangement joins TRBV30 to TRBJ2-3; D might be TRBD2 (5 bases). Per germline, CDR1 GTSNPN and CDR2 SVGIG (reference sequence). CDR3 size: 14 residues. V shed 2 bases and J shed 0 bases, with 9 bases lying between them. CDR3 protein: CAWSPGLSTDTQYF. The CDR3 nucleotides read TGTGCCTGGAGTCCCGGACTGAGCACAGATACGCAGTATTTT.

This CDR3 is CAWSGFWDYGYTF. The CDR3 region has the DNA TGTGCCTGGAGTGGGTTCTGGGACTATGGCTACACCTTC. This chain joins TRBV30 and TRBJ1-2; no clear D gene. This CDR3 has 13 residues. Germline V gene data show CDR1 as GTSNPN and CDR2 as SVGIG (reference sequence). V dropped 1 base and J dropped 3 bases, with 9 bases sitting between them.

The chain has TRBV20-1 and TRBJ2-1, with 11 nucleotides matching TRBD2. Per germline, CDR1 DFQATT and CDR2 SNEGSKA (reference sequence). The CDR3 is 15 residues long. Trimming took 3 bases from V and 6 from J; bases not matched to a gene: 7. CDR3 coding DNA: TGCAGTGCTAGGAGCGCTAGCGGGGGGCGCAATGAGCAGTTCTTC. Translating gives CSARSASGGRNEQFF.

The rearrangement uses TRBV11-2 and TRBJ2-7; D perhaps matches TRBD2 (6 bases). Germline V gene data show CDR1 as SGHAT and CDR2 as FQNNGV. Trimming took 5 bases from V and 6 from J, leaving 26 bases between them. The CDR3 is made up of 17 amino acids. CDR3 region: CASSLSRGAAVGGEQYF. The CDR3 nucleotides read TGTGCCAGCAGCCTGAGTCGCGGGGCAGCCGTGGGGGGCGAGCAGTACTTC.